The rows below give T cell receptor beta chains drawn from one sample of a study of molecular identifiers for immune sequencing clone quantification. In TCRdb, the PCR reads were re-called with MiXCR into one record per CDR3 protein. The table records about 320,000 distinct CDR3 sequences, 24% of them present only once. The source material was naive CD8+ T cells from blood, with Jurkat cell RNA spiked in. The receptor set was obtained from a human donor in good health. Some libraries in this study had Jurkat cell RNA spiked in. Both conserved end residues are part of each CDR3. Part of the rows lack a size; the others show once, few, many or a class for expanded clones.

clone size	V gene	J gene	CDR3 protein
many	TRBV7-6	TRBJ2-2	CASSFIESGELFF
few	TRBV4-1	TRBJ1-2	CASSPPSPNYGYTF
many	TRBV5-4	TRBJ2-7	CASSLRTGGLYEQYF
NA	TRBV24-1	TRBJ2-2	CATSDSDTRELYF
NA	TRBV28	TRBJ1-5	CASSNGQSNQPQHF
many	TRBV29-1	TRBJ2-1	CSVEDGGANYNEQFF
many	TRBV2	TRBJ1-2	CASSVSVPETGGNYGYTF
many	TRBV7-9	TRBJ2-3	CASSPGVSGRTDTQYF
NA	TRBV4-1	TRBJ2-6	CASSQEVAGGPGANILTF
NA	TRBV19	TRBJ1-1	CASNPGLNTEAFF
NA	TRBV7-9	TRBJ2-5	CASRFPQAPPYF
many	TRBV7-8	TRBJ1-2	CASSPFLVDSNYGYTF
many	TRBV5-1	TRBJ2-3	CASSLVGLRGDTQYF
NA	TRBV7-9	TRBJ2-2	CAGSLVPSGRSGELFF
NA	TRBV19	NA	CASSLAAPYEQFF
many	TRBV5-8	TRBJ2-2	CASSLYGGANTGELFF
few	TRBV7-9	TRBJ2-5	CASSSFSGQGEETQYF